This entry concerns a single T cell receptor (beta chain). No antigen is known for it. Trimming at V came to 3 bases and at J to 7 bases, leaving 18 bases not matched to a gene. The CDR3 extends over 18 amino acids. Germline assignment: CDR1 MNHEY and CDR2 SMNVEV (reference sequence). Only in-frame clones appear in the TCRdb table, and some are missing; sequencing was by immunoSEQ multiplex PCR. The table has 15,000 to 20,000 clones, nearly 97% seen once. Time point described: baseline, week 1 (first vaccination visit). This sample's treatment: pre-vaccination baseline after standard-of-care therapy. Each tumor in the donors was a new WHO grade 3 or 4 astrocytoma, IDH1-mutant and ATRX-lost. The source of the sample is a study of a mutant IDH1 vaccine in newly diagnosed glioma. Study overall: Treated patients had a mean age of around 40 years and a sex split that was roughly 60% male and roughly 38% female.

The study's findings and limits: Whatever changes occurred in top peripheral T cell clonotypes seemed unrelated to pseudoprogression.

Sequences were derived from peripheral blood mononuclear cells (PBMCs), sampled from a glioma patient treated with radiotherapy, temozolomide or both. The source of this sequence is a woman aged 18 to 35 with glioma. Some clones in this sample may be carry-over from other donors' samples. This sequence joins TRBV27 and TRBJ2-5; 9 nucleotides match TRBD1. In DNA form, the CDR3 reads TGTGCCAGCAGTTTTATAGTAACAGGGGGCTCCCCGGTGGGGACCCAGTACTTC. Protein sequence: CASSFIVTGGSPVGTQYF.